The clone carrying this T cell receptor beta chain was observed at least ten times. Antigen: not known. The data originate from a study of T cell repertoires in cytomegalovirus infection. Study-level background: Indications of both CMV infection and matching HLA type were provided by public TCR beta signatures.

Study findings and constraints: Individuals carrying CMV plus the relevant HLA were identified by cumulative frequency of public TCR beta families. In two of eight donors, the top clonotype was HLA-C-restricted CMV-specific.

TCRdb reprocessed the reads with MiXCR, giving one entry per CDR3 protein. The sample carries about 180,000 distinct CDR3 sequences, about 15% recorded once. There are 18 residues in the CDR3. The ends were cut back, 2 bases at V and 2 bases at J, with 19 bases in the middle. The germline V gene has CDR1 SGHAT and CDR2 FQNNGV. V gene TRBV11-2 combines with J gene TRBJ2-1; D may match TRBD1 or TRBD2 (5 bases each). The sample consisted of CD8+ T cells from PBMCs. The sequence derives from a human donor in good health (CMV status not recorded). Some clones in this sample may be carry-over from other donors' samples. The CDR3 spells CASSLPFEGRAPYNEQFF. In DNA form, the CDR3 reads TGTGCCAGCAGCTTACCGTTCGAGGGGCGGGCCCCCTACAATGAGCAGTTCTTC. Together with reference TRBV11-2 and TRBJ2-1, the CDR3 gives the full variable domain: EAGVAQSPRYKIIEKRQSVAFWCNPISGHATLYWYQQILGQGPKLLIQFQNNGVVDDSQLPKDRFSAERLKGVDSTLKIQPAKLEDSAVYLCASSLPFEGRAPYNEQFFGPGTRLTVL.